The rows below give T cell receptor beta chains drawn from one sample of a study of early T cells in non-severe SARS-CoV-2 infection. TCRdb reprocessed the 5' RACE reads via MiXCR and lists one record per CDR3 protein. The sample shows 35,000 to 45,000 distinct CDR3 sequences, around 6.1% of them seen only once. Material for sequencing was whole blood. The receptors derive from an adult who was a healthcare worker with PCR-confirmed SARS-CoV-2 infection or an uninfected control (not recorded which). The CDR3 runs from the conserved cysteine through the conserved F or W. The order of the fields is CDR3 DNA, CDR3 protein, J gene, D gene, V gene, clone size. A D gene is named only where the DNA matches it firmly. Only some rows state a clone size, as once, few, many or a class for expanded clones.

CDR3 DNA: TGTGCTAGCAGCTTACCTAGAGACAGGCCTGACATCTACGAGCAGTACTTC; CDR3 protein: CASSLPRDRPDIYEQYF; J gene: TRBJ2-7; D gene: NA; V gene: TRBV7-7; clone size: NA
CDR3 DNA: TGTGCCAGCAGCCCCGACAGGGGGCCCCTTAGCGTTCAGTACTTC; CDR3 protein: CASSPDRGPLSVQYF; J gene: TRBJ2-4; D gene: TRBD1; V gene: TRBV11-2; clone size: few
CDR3 DNA: TGTGCCAGCAGCTTAGAAGGGGGGACGGTAGCCACTGAAGCTTTCTTT; CDR3 protein: CASSLEGGTVATEAFF; J gene: TRBJ1-1; D gene: NA; V gene: TRBV11-3; clone size: many
CDR3 DNA: TGTGCCTGGAGAAAGGTCAGCGAGTCCGCTCCTTATGGCTACACCTTC; CDR3 protein: CAWRKVSESAPYGYTF; J gene: TRBJ1-2; D gene: NA; V gene: TRBV30; clone size: NA
CDR3 DNA: TGCGCCAGCAGCCAAGTAGAAAGGGGGGATGGCTACACCTTC; CDR3 protein: CASSQVERGDGYTF; J gene: TRBJ1-2; D gene: NA; V gene: TRBV4-3; clone size: many
CDR3 DNA: TGTGCCTGGAGACTGGAGAACTACGAGCAGTACTTC; CDR3 protein: CAWRLENYEQYF; J gene: TRBJ2-7; D gene: NA; V gene: TRBV30; clone size: many
CDR3 DNA: TGTGCCAGCAGTTTTGTCCGGATTTTGGGAAGCAATCAGCCCCAGCATTTT; CDR3 protein: CASSFVRILGSNQPQHF; J gene: TRBJ1-5; D gene: NA; V gene: TRBV12-3/TRBV12-4; clone size: many
CDR3 DNA: TGTGCCAGCAGCAAGACGCAGGGGCGAGACACAGATACGCAGTATTTT; CDR3 protein: CASSKTQGRDTDTQYF; J gene: TRBJ2-3; D gene: NA; V gene: TRBV7-9; clone size: many
CDR3 DNA: TGTGCCAGCAGCCCGGGCTACCCCAATGAGCAGTTCTTC; CDR3 protein: CASSPGYPNEQFF; J gene: TRBJ2-1; D gene: NA; V gene: TRBV7-2; clone size: many
CDR3 DNA: TGTGCCAGCAGCCCCGCGGGGTCGCTCAATGAAAAACTGTTTTTT; CDR3 protein: CASSPAGSLNEKLFF; J gene: TRBJ1-4; D gene: NA; V gene: TRBV3-1; clone size: many
CDR3 DNA: TGTGCCAGCAGAAAGGATGAGGGAACGCAGTATTTT; CDR3 protein: CASRKDEGTQYF; J gene: TRBJ2-3; D gene: NA; V gene: TRBV7-2; clone size: many
CDR3 DNA: TGCGCCAGCAGCTTGGGGGGACGGAAAAACACTGAAGCTTTCTTT; CDR3 protein: CASSLGGRKNTEAFF; J gene: TRBJ1-1; D gene: NA; V gene: TRBV5-1; clone size: many
CDR3 DNA: TGTGCCAGCAGTCCCCGGGGGTACCTTAGCACAGATACGCAGTATTTT; CDR3 protein: CASSPRGYLSTDTQYF; J gene: TRBJ2-3; D gene: NA; V gene: TRBV7-9; clone size: many
CDR3 DNA: TGTGCCAGCAGTTACGGACAGTCTGGGGCCAACGTCCTGACTTTC; CDR3 protein: CASSYGQSGANVLTF; J gene: TRBJ2-6; D gene: NA; V gene: TRBV6-2/TRBV6-3; clone size: NA
CDR3 DNA: TGTGCCAGCAGTCCCCAAGGGTACAATGAGCAGTTCTTC; CDR3 protein: CASSPQGYNEQFF; J gene: TRBJ2-1; D gene: NA; V gene: TRBV6-1; clone size: many
CDR3 DNA: TGCGCCAGCAGCCAAGAGACAGGACTCTATGGCTACACCTTC; CDR3 protein: CASSQETGLYGYTF; J gene: TRBJ1-2; D gene: NA; V gene: TRBV4-1; clone size: many
CDR3 DNA: TGTGCCAGCAGCCAACAGGACAGGGAAGGTGAAGCTTTCTTT; CDR3 protein: CASSQQDREGEAFF; J gene: TRBJ1-1; D gene: TRBD1; V gene: TRBV4-2; clone size: many
CDR3 DNA: TGTGCCAGCAGTCCAGGCTATGGCTACACCTTC; CDR3 protein: CASSPGYGYTF; J gene: TRBJ1-2; D gene: NA; V gene: TRBV28; clone size: many
CDR3 DNA: TGTGCCTGGCAAGTTATACAGGGTGCTGGCTACACCTTC; CDR3 protein: CAWQVIQGAGYTF; J gene: TRBJ1-2; D gene: NA; V gene: TRBV30; clone size: many
CDR3 DNA: TGTGCCAGCAGCGGGGGGGTCGGGACTAACATTCAGTACTTC; CDR3 protein: CASSGGVGTNIQYF; J gene: TRBJ2-4; D gene: TRBD2; V gene: TRBV4-2; clone size: many
CDR3 DNA: TGTGCCAGCAGCACCTCGCCTAGCGGCGAGCAGTTCTTC; CDR3 protein: CASSTSPSGEQFF; J gene: TRBJ2-1; D gene: TRBD2; V gene: TRBV7-3; clone size: many
CDR3 DNA: TGTGCCAGCAGCCCCGCAGGGACCAGTCAGTACTTC; CDR3 protein: CASSPAGTSQYF; J gene: TRBJ2-4; D gene: NA; V gene: TRBV7-2; clone size: many
CDR3 DNA: TGTGCCAGCAGTCGGGAACCCGGGACTAGCGGGTTCTCCTACGAGCAGTACTTC; CDR3 protein: CASSREPGTSGFSYEQYF; J gene: TRBJ2-7; D gene: TRBD2; V gene: TRBV27; clone size: few
CDR3 DNA: TGTGCCAGCTCACGTACTAGCGGGGGCTCCTACAATGAGCAGTTCTTC; CDR3 protein: CASSRTSGGSYNEQFF; J gene: TRBJ2-1; D gene: TRBD2; V gene: TRBV18; clone size: many
CDR3 DNA: TGTGCCAGCAGAAGGGCGCCAAACACCGGGGAGCTGTTTTTT; CDR3 protein: CASRRAPNTGELFF; J gene: TRBJ2-2; D gene: NA; V gene: TRBV6-1; clone size: many
CDR3 DNA: TGTGCCAGCAGCTTCAGCAGGGGCGACGAGCAGTACTTC; CDR3 protein: CASSFSRGDEQYF; J gene: TRBJ2-7; D gene: NA; V gene: TRBV7-2; clone size: NA
CDR3 DNA: TGCGCCAGCAGCCAAGGCGGGGGAGATACGCAGTATTTT; CDR3 protein: CASSQGGGDTQYF; J gene: TRBJ2-3; D gene: TRBD2; V gene: TRBV4-1; clone size: many
CDR3 DNA: TGTGCCAGCAGCTTAACACAGGGGGACACTGAAGCTTTCTTT; CDR3 protein: CASSLTQGDTEAFF; J gene: TRBJ1-1; D gene: TRBD1; V gene: TRBV7-3; clone size: many
CDR3 DNA: TGTGCCAGCAGGGTTCAAGCGGACACCGGGGAGCTGTTTTTT; CDR3 protein: CASRVQADTGELFF; J gene: TRBJ2-2; D gene: NA; V gene: TRBV6-1; clone size: many
CDR3 DNA: TGTGCCAGCAGCGACTCAGGACAGGGGTACGAGCAGTACTTC; CDR3 protein: CASSDSGQGYEQYF; J gene: TRBJ2-7; D gene: TRBD1; V gene: TRBV7-9; clone size: once
CDR3 DNA: TGTGCCAGCAGCTCGAACGGGAACTACAATGAGCAGTTCTTC; CDR3 protein: CASSSNGNYNEQFF; J gene: TRBJ2-1; D gene: NA; V gene: TRBV11-1; clone size: many
CDR3 DNA: TGTGCCAGCAGTGACCTTTCTAGCGGGGGGCGCAAAAACATTCAGTACTTC; CDR3 protein: CASSDLSSGGRKNIQYF; J gene: TRBJ2-4; D gene: TRBD2; V gene: TRBV6-1; clone size: many
CDR3 DNA: TGTGCCATCAGTGATTTGGCGGATCAGCCCCAGCATTTT; CDR3 protein: CAISDLADQPQHF; J gene: TRBJ1-5; D gene: NA; V gene: TRBV10-3; clone size: many
CDR3 DNA: TGTGCCAGTAGGCCTGCCGGGACTAGTAGCCACAATGAGCAGTTCTTC; CDR3 protein: CASRPAGTSSHNEQFF; J gene: TRBJ2-1; D gene: TRBD2; V gene: TRBV19; clone size: many
CDR3 DNA: TGTGCCAGCAGCTACCAGTATAATTCACCCCTCCACTTT; CDR3 protein: CASSYQYNSPLHF; J gene: TRBJ1-6; D gene: NA; V gene: TRBV7-2; clone size: many
CDR3 DNA: TGCAGCGTTGAAGGGTTTTCCCGGACTGAAGCTTTCTTT; CDR3 protein: CSVEGFSRTEAFF; J gene: TRBJ1-1; D gene: NA; V gene: TRBV29-1; clone size: NA
CDR3 DNA: TGTGCCAGCAGCGCGGGACAGGGGGCAAACAATGAGCAGTTCTTC; CDR3 protein: CASSAGQGANNEQFF; J gene: TRBJ2-1; D gene: TRBD1; V gene: TRBV7-6; clone size: many
CDR3 DNA: TGTGCCAGCACCTCCCGGGGGATGAACACTGAAGCTTTCTTT; CDR3 protein: CASTSRGMNTEAFF; J gene: TRBJ1-1; D gene: NA; V gene: TRBV5-5; clone size: many
CDR3 DNA: TGTGCCAGTAGTCGGACTAGCGGGAGAGGGTCCTACAATGAGCAGTTCTTC; CDR3 protein: CASSRTSGRGSYNEQFF; J gene: TRBJ2-1; D gene: TRBD2; V gene: TRBV19; clone size: many
CDR3 DNA: TGTGCCAGCAGCTTAGGGGTAGGCAATGAGCAGTTCTTC; CDR3 protein: CASSLGVGNEQFF; J gene: TRBJ2-1; D gene: NA; V gene: TRBV11-2; clone size: many
CDR3 DNA: TGTGCCAGCAGCTTAGGGTACCTAGCGGGGCAGCTCACAGATACGCAGTATTTT; CDR3 protein: CASSLGYLAGQLTDTQYF; J gene: TRBJ2-3; D gene: TRBD2; V gene: TRBV11-2; clone size: NA
CDR3 DNA: TGTGCCACCAGAGTCTTAACTAGCGGGGGACCTTTGAACACCGGGGAGCTGTTTTTT; CDR3 protein: CATRVLTSGGPLNTGELFF; J gene: TRBJ2-2; D gene: TRBD2; V gene: TRBV24-1; clone size: NA
CDR3 DNA: TGTGCCACCAGCAGAGAATTGAGGAGAAGAGGAGCCACAGATACGCAGTATTTT; CDR3 protein: CATSRELRRRGATDTQYF; J gene: TRBJ2-3; D gene: NA; V gene: TRBV15; clone size: NA
CDR3 DNA: TGTGCCAGCAGTTACGGGCCCGGGAGCAATCAGCCCCAGCATTTT; CDR3 protein: CASSYGPGSNQPQHF; J gene: TRBJ1-5; D gene: NA; V gene: TRBV6-6; clone size: many
CDR3 DNA: TGTGCCAGTAGTATTGAAGGGAGGTCGGGAACCGGGGAGCTGTTTTTT; CDR3 protein: CASSIEGRSGTGELFF; J gene: TRBJ2-2; D gene: NA; V gene: TRBV19; clone size: few
CDR3 DNA: TGTGCCAGCAGCCCTACCGGGACTAGAAACAATGAGCAGTTCTTC; CDR3 protein: CASSPTGTRNNEQFF; J gene: TRBJ2-1; D gene: TRBD2; V gene: TRBV7-9; clone size: many
CDR3 DNA: TGTGCCAGCAGTGACACGTGGGGGACAGGAAATGAAAAACTGTTTTTT; CDR3 protein: CASSDTWGTGNEKLFF; J gene: TRBJ1-4; D gene: TRBD1; V gene: TRBV6-6; clone size: many
CDR3 DNA: TGTGCCAGCAGCGGTTTCCGGGACACAGACAACTATGGCTACACCTTC; CDR3 protein: CASSGFRDTDNYGYTF; J gene: TRBJ1-2; D gene: NA; V gene: TRBV7-9; clone size: many
CDR3 DNA: TGTGCCAGCAGTTTATCAGAGATCAATTCACCCCTCCACTTT; CDR3 protein: CASSLSEINSPLHF; J gene: TRBJ1-6; D gene: NA; V gene: TRBV12-3/TRBV12-4; clone size: many
CDR3 DNA: TGTGCCAGCAGCAACCTCAAGCGTTGGGGTGAAAAACTGTTTTTT; CDR3 protein: CASSNLKRWGEKLFF; J gene: TRBJ1-4; D gene: NA; V gene: TRBV3-1; clone size: NA
CDR3 DNA: TGCGCCAGCAGCCAAGATGAAGCAGGGAACTATGGCTACACCTTC; CDR3 protein: CASSQDEAGNYGYTF; J gene: TRBJ1-2; D gene: NA; V gene: TRBV4-1; clone size: NA
CDR3 DNA: TGTGCCAGCAGCGAGGTGGGCGGCGAGACCCAGTACTTC; CDR3 protein: CASSEVGGETQYF; J gene: TRBJ2-5; D gene: NA; V gene: TRBV21-1; clone size: NA
CDR3 DNA: TGTGCCAGCAGCCCCCTCCCCCCCGGGACAGGGCCTGCCGGGGAGCTGTTTTTT; CDR3 protein: CASSPLPPGTGPAGELFF; J gene: TRBJ2-2; D gene: TRBD1; V gene: TRBV7-3; clone size: NA
CDR3 DNA: TGCAGTGCTAGTCCGGGGGCGAGCTCCTACGAGCAGTACTTC; CDR3 protein: CSASPGASSYEQYF; J gene: TRBJ2-7; D gene: NA; V gene: TRBV20-1; clone size: many
CDR3 DNA: TGTGCCAGCTCACCCTCGGAGGAGACCCAGTACTTC; CDR3 protein: CASSPSEETQYF; J gene: TRBJ2-5; D gene: NA; V gene: TRBV18; clone size: many
CDR3 DNA: TGTGCCAGCAGCCCCTACCGGGACAGGGCGTCCGAGCAGTACTTC; CDR3 protein: CASSPYRDRASEQYF; J gene: TRBJ2-7; D gene: TRBD1; V gene: TRBV14; clone size: NA
CDR3 DNA: TGTGCCAGCAGTGGGGCGACGGGTAACACTGAAGCTTTCTTT; CDR3 protein: CASSGATGNTEAFF; J gene: TRBJ1-1; D gene: NA; V gene: TRBV2; clone size: many
CDR3 DNA: TGCAGTGCTAGCATTCCATGGGAACAGGGGAACTATGGCTACACCTTC; CDR3 protein: CSASIPWEQGNYGYTF; J gene: TRBJ1-2; D gene: TRBD1; V gene: TRBV20-1; clone size: many
CDR3 DNA: TGTGCCAGCAGCCAAGGGAACCCTTTTGCGGGCTACACCTTC; CDR3 protein: CASSQGNPFAGYTF; J gene: TRBJ1-2; D gene: NA; V gene: TRBV14; clone size: many
CDR3 DNA: TGTGCCAGCAGCGTAGCAGCCGGGGCGGATACGCAGTATTTT; CDR3 protein: CASSVAAGADTQYF; J gene: TRBJ2-3; D gene: NA; V gene: TRBV9; clone size: NA